Listed here are 2 T cell receptor beta chains from one sample, sequenced in a study of human T cells and chemical hapten exposure. Noted time point: patch test 1, 2 weeks after DPC sensitization. Treatment: therapeutic diphenylcyclopropenone sensitization with weekly scalp DPC. Via MiXCR, TCRdb re-called the RACE reads, giving one row per CDR3 protein. The repertoire holds tens of thousands of distinct CDR3 sequences, with 7.5% to 10% as singletons. The specimen comprised whole blood, sampled in connection with sensitization to the hapten diphenylcyclopropenone (DPC). The receptors derive from a woman between 35 and 50 years old with alopecia areata. Some clones in this sample may be carry-over from other donors' samples.

Only a few counts were recorded for this clonotype. The V and J genes are TRBV6-1 and TRBJ1-5; no clear D. V was shortened by 2 bases and J by 4 bases, with 6 bases between the two germline ends. The CDR3 extends over 13 amino acids. The germline gives CDR1 MNHNS, CDR2 SASEGT. CDR3 loop: CASSEYWNQPQHF. The CDR3 DNA follows: TGTGCCAGCAGTGAATACTGGAATCAGCCCCAGCATTTT.

This clonotype was counted a few times. The chain has TRBV12-3 or TRBV12-4 and TRBJ2-7, with a possible D match to TRBD2 (5 bases). Between the trimmed V and J ends, which lost 5 bases and 6 bases, there was a span of 11 bases. This CDR3 has 12 residues. The CDR3 region has the DNA TGTGCCAGCAGTCGTACGGGGAGCGAGCAGTACTTC. Its protein is CASSRTGSEQYF.